One sample yielded the 21 T cell receptor beta chains listed below, sequenced in a study of cytomegalovirus exposure and HLA in healthy donors. This PCR relied on a set of 60 Vbeta primers and 13 Jbeta primers. The method was immunoSEQ multiplex PCR; TCRdb's version includes in-frame clones alone and lacks a portion of them. Recorded for this sample: 38,000 or so clones. Material: PBMCs. These receptors were taken from a man aged 35 to 55 in good health and CMV-seropositive.

The chain recombines TRBV29-1 with TRBJ1-4, with D hard to call. This CDR3 has 12 amino acids. Germline V gives CDR1 SQVTM, CDR2 ANQGSEA. Deletions cut 7 bases from V and 7 bases from J, with 13 bases between. For the CDR3, the DNA is TGCAGCGCCCGGGTGGTGGGTGAAAAACTGTTTTTT. The encoded protein is CSARVVGEKLFF.

The J gene is TRBJ2-2, the V gene TRBV27; D possibly corresponds to TRBD2 (6 bases). Trimming shortened V by 1 base and J by 6 bases, and 15 bases separated the two germline ends. The CDR3 runs to 16 residues. Per germline, CDR1 MNHEY and CDR2 SMNVEV (reference sequence). This CDR3 is CASSLFAAGSAGELFF. The CDR3 DNA follows: TGTGCCAGCAGTTTATTCGCGGCGGGATCGGCCGGGGAGCTGTTTTTT.

The chain couples TRBV5-1 to TRBJ2-1; TRBD1 aligns across 10 bases. This CDR3 has 14 amino acids. Germline V gene data show CDR1 as SGHRS and CDR2 as YFSETQ. Germline trimming cut 4 bases from V and 6 bases from J; bases unmatched to any gene: 4. The CDR3 protein is CASSGGQGSNEQFF. The CDR3 coding sequence is TGCGCCAGCAGCGGGGGACAGGGGAGCAATGAGCAGTTCTTC. Full variable domain (missing parts from reference TRBV5-1 and TRBJ2-1): KAGVTQTPRYLIKTRGQQVTLSCSPISGHRSVSWYQQTPGQGLQFLFEYFSETQRNKGNFPGRFSGRQFSNSRSEMNVSTLELGDSALYLCASSGGQGSNEQFFGPGTRLTVL.

The V gene is TRBV2, the J gene TRBJ2-3; 12 nucleotides line up with TRBD2. Germline CDR1 SNHLY, CDR2 FYNNEI. V shed 6 bases, J shed 6 bases, and the junction held 10 bases outside the gene matches. This CDR3 contains 16 residues. CDR3 in DNA: TGTGCCAGCAGGGAGACTAGCGGGAGTCGTTCGGATACGCAGTATTTT. As protein: CASRETSGSRSDTQYF.

The genes are TRBV7-6 and TRBJ1-1; TRBD1 aligns across 9 bases. The CDR3 is 14 residues long. CDR1 and CDR2 (germline): SGHVS, FNYEAQ. With 5 bases clipped from V and 5 bases from J, the junction kept 6 bases outside the gene matches. The DNA for the CDR3 is TGTGCCAGCAGCCCTCGGGACAGGGTTACTGAAGCTTTCTTT. The encoded protein is CASSPRDRVTEAFF.

The V gene is TRBV5-1, the J gene TRBJ2-1; no definite D call. CDR1 and CDR2 (germline): SGHRS, YFSETQ. The CDR3 spans 15 residues. Trimming removed 1 base at V and 4 bases at J, with 12 bases between. The CDR3: CASSLRVSGYNEQFF. The CDR3 bases are TGCGCCAGCAGCTTGCGGGTTTCGGGTTACAATGAGCAGTTCTTC.

This sequence joins TRBV5-4 and TRBJ2-3; 9 bases fit TRBD2. This CDR3 contains 15 residues. Germline loops: CDR1 SGHNT, CDR2 YYREEE (reference sequence). After removal of 4 bases from V and 4 bases from J, the junction contained 7 bases not matched to a gene. As DNA, the CDR3 is TGTGCCAGCAGCCTGAGCGGGAGGAGCGCAGATACGCAGTATTTT. It yields the protein CASSLSGRSADTQYF. Variable domain in full (rest from reference TRBV5-4 and TRBJ2-3): ETGVTQSPTHLIKTRGQQVTLRCSSQSGHNTVSWYQQALGQGPQFIFQYYREEENGRGNFPPRFSGLQFPNYSSELNVNALELDDSALYLCASSLSGRSADTQYFGPGTRLTVL.

This rearrangement joins TRBV2 to TRBJ1-2; TRBD1 matches at 7 bases. CDR3 length: 14 amino acids. The germline CDR1 and CDR2 sequences are SNHLY and FYNNEI. Trimming took 3 bases from V and 1 from J; bases not matched to a gene: 2. The CDR3 DNA sequence: TGTGCCAGCAGTGATGGGACAGTTAACTATGGCTACACCTTC. Translating gives CASSDGTVNYGYTF.

The gene calls are TRBV6-5 and TRBJ2-7; 9 bases are a match to TRBD2. Germline CDR1 and CDR2: MNHEY and SVGAGI. V was clipped by 8 bases and J by 5 bases; unmatched bases: 10. The CDR3 is 14 amino acids. The CDR3 reads CASAAGLATDEQYF. In nucleotides, the CDR3 is TGTGCCAGCGCAGCGGGACTAGCTACCGACGAGCAGTACTTC.

The chain links TRBV5-5 to TRBJ2-7, with TRBD1 matching over 8 bases. Germline assignment: CDR1 SGHKS and CDR2 YYEKEE (reference sequence). V was clipped by 2 bases and J by 4 bases; unmatched bases: 5. The CDR3 is 14 residues long. CDR3 sequence (DNA): TGTGCCAGCAGCTTCCGGACAGGGCGGTACGAGCAGTACTTC. This translates into CASSFRTGRYEQYF.

The CDR3 loop is CASSIGTGQETQYF. The CDR3 coding sequence is TGTGCCAGCAGTATCGGGACAGGGCAAGAGACCCAGTACTTC. J is TRBJ2-5 and V is TRBV2; 9 bases are shared with TRBD1. Germline CDR1 SNHLY, CDR2 FYNNEI. The CDR3 length is 14 residues. V lost 5 bases and J lost 2; bases outside the gene matches: 3.

This chain links TRBV30 with TRBJ2-6; D may be TRBD2 (6 bases). Germline V gene data show CDR1 as GTSNPN and CDR2 as SVGIG (reference sequence). The CDR3 runs 14 residues. The ends were cut back, 3 bases at V and 0 bases at J, with 6 bases in the middle. CDR3 sequence (DNA): TGTGCCTGGAGGCGGGACTCTGGGGCCAACGTCCTGACTTTC. It yields the protein CAWRRDSGANVLTF.

This chain connects TRBV5-1 to TRBJ1-2; 8 nucleotides agree with TRBD1. This CDR3 is 15 amino acids long. Germline lookup yields CDR1 SGHRS and CDR2 YFSETQ. Trimming took 4 bases from V and 7 from J; bases not matched to a gene: 12. The CDR3 nucleotides are TGCGCCAGCAGCAAACGGACAGGGACGGCGCGTGGCTACACCTTC. Translated: CASSKRTGTARGYTF.

The V and J genes are TRBV7-3 and TRBJ2-7; tentatively, D is TRBD2 (8 bases). Germline V gives CDR1 SGHTA, CDR2 FQGTGA. The CDR3 consists of 15 residues. V lost 5 bases and J 10 bases, leaving 24 bases between the germline ends. This CDR3 is CASSVAGQPEREQYF. The DNA of the CDR3 is TGTGCCAGCAGCGTAGCGGGACAGCCGGAGCGAGAACAGTACTTC.

The gene calls are TRBV5-1 and TRBJ2-2; tentatively, D is TRBD1 (6 bases). Trimming took 3 bases from V and 3 from J, leaving 9 bases between them. The length of the CDR3 is 14 residues. Per germline, CDR1 SGHRS and CDR2 YFSETQ. As DNA, the CDR3 is TGCGCCAGCAGCTCCGGACAGTACACCGGGGAGCTGTTTTTT. This encodes CASSSGQYTGELFF.

The rearrangement uses TRBV30 and TRBJ1-1; 7 bases fit TRBD1. The CDR3 is 13 amino acids. Trimming cost V 4 bases and J 0 bases; bases outside gene matches: 2. Germline values: CDR1 GTSNPN, CDR2 SVGIG (reference sequence). The CDR3 DNA follows: TGTGCCTGGATGGGACAGATGAACACTGAAGCTTTCTTT. It specifies CAWMGQMNTEAFF.

The chain links TRBV7-9 to TRBJ2-5; 9 bases line up with TRBD1. Germline lookup yields CDR1 SEHNR and CDR2 FQNEAQ (reference sequence). The length of the CDR3 is 15 residues. V dropped 5 bases and J dropped 6; count of bases not matched to a gene: 10. The DNA for the CDR3 is TGTGCCAGCAGCATGACAGGGGGTGCACGGCAGACCCAGTACTTC. Translation gives CASSMTGGARQTQYF.

The chain has TRBV5-4 and TRBJ2-3; 10 bases align to TRBD1. J was trimmed by 6 bases and V by 6 bases; bases with no gene match: 13. The CDR3 totals 16 residues. Looked up from germline, CDR1 is SGHNT and CDR2 is YYREEE (reference sequence). CDR3 in amino acids: CASTSVGQGKFDTQYF. For the CDR3, the DNA is TGTGCCAGCACGTCGGTGGGACAGGGGAAGTTCGATACGCAGTATTTT.

This chain connects TRBV7-2 to TRBJ2-7; the D gene is possibly TRBD2 (5 bases). The CDR3 loop spans 15 amino acids. Germline V lookup: CDR1 SGHTA, CDR2 FQGNSA. Between the trimmed V and J ends, which lost 0 bases and 3 bases, there was a span of 12 bases. CDR3 sequence (DNA): TGTGCCAGCAGCTTAGCTGTGGACTCTTACTACGAGCAGTACTTC. Its protein is CASSLAVDSYYEQYF.

The CDR3 sequence: CASRLAGSTDTQYF. CDR3 DNA: TGTGCCAGTCGACTAGCGGGGAGCACAGATACGCAGTATTTT. This rearrangement joins TRBV19 to TRBJ2-3, with 11 nucleotides matching TRBD2. The germline V gene has CDR1 LNHDA and CDR2 SQIVND (reference sequence). The CDR3 runs 14 residues. After removal of 8 bases from V and 0 bases from J, the junction contained 1 base not matched to a gene.

The V call is TRBV6-5, the J call TRBJ1-2; tentatively, D is TRBD1 (5 bases). Trimming removed 4 bases at V and 8 bases at J, with 11 bases between. CDR1 MNHEY and CDR2 SVGAGI come from the germline V gene. This CDR3 spans 12 amino acids. CDR3 region: CASSSRTYGYTF. Here the CDR3 DNA reads TGTGCCAGCAGTTCCCGGACATACGGCTACACCTTC.